The 24 T cell receptor beta chains listed next were all sequenced from one sample in a study of blood T cell repertoires in COVID-19. The protocol was immunoSEQ multiplex PCR, while the TCRdb copy is restricted to in-frame clones and leaves out a portion. This table holds some 150,000 clones, more than 75% found once. The sample was PBMCs or T cells enriched from blood (not recorded which). Receptors originate from a human donor with acute COVID-19. The donor label of this sample is uncertain.

This chain joins TRBV6-5 and TRBJ1-1; a weak D match, TRBD1 (5 bases). The V gene lost 7 bases and the J gene lost 9 bases, with 12 bases spanning the gap. Germline CDR1 reads MNHEY; CDR2 reads SVGAGI. There are 11 residues in the CDR3. CDR3 sequence reads: CASISLGQAFF. CDR3 bases: TGTGCCAGCATTTCCCTGGGGCAAGCTTTCTTT.

V is TRBV5-1 and J is TRBJ1-1, with 7 bases aligning to TRBD1. The CDR3 is 16 residues long. Looked up from germline, CDR1 is SGHRS and CDR2 is YFSETQ. The V segment lost 6 bases and the J segment 3 bases; nucleotides outside the gene matches: 14. CDR3 amino acids: CASKRSVGQGDTEAFF. The CDR3 nucleotides are TGCGCCAGCAAAAGGAGCGTTGGGCAGGGGGACACTGAAGCTTTCTTT.

This clone was counted once. The CDR3 DNA reads TGTGCCAGCATCCCCGGGACAGAGTCCTACGAGCAGTACTTC. The encoded protein is CASIPGTESYEQYF. This chain connects TRBV6-5 to TRBJ2-7; TRBD1 matches at 7 bases. The CDR3 is 14 amino acids. Trimming took 7 bases from V and 1 from J; bases not matched to a gene: 7. Germline assignment: CDR1 MNHEY and CDR2 SVGAGI.

The chain uses TRBV7-6 and TRBJ2-7, with 9 bases fitting TRBD1. CDR1 is SGHVS, CDR2 FNYEAQ, per germline. The length of the CDR3 is 14 residues. Germline trimming cut 5 bases from V and 3 bases from J; bases unmatched to any gene: 5. In DNA, the CDR3 is TGTGCCAGCAGCCCACGGGACAGGGACTACGAGCAGTACTTC. It yields the protein CASSPRDRDYEQYF.

This chain uses TRBV30 with TRBJ1-5; D gene unclear. Looked up from germline, CDR1 is GTSNPN and CDR2 is SVGIG (reference sequence). V lost 0 bases and J 6 bases, leaving 15 bases between the germline ends. The CDR3 has 15 amino acids. CDR3 sequence (DNA): TGTGCCTGGAGTGTTGGCGCCTGGGCGGGTCAGCCCCAGCATTTT. Translated: CAWSVGAWAGQPQHF. The entire variable domain, with the rest obtained from reference TRBV30 and TRBJ1-5, is as follows: SQTIHQWPATLVQPVGSPLSLECTVEGTSNPNLYWYRQAAGRGLQLLFYSVGIGQISSEVPQNLSASRPQDRQFILSSKKLLLSDSGFYLCAWSVGAWAGQPQHFGDGTRLSIL.

The J gene is TRBJ2-1, the V gene TRBV9, with 10 bases that match TRBD2. Losses at the gene ends were 1 base for V and 5 bases for J; bases not matched to a gene: 0. The germline V gene has CDR1 SGDLS and CDR2 YYNGEE. The CDR3 loop spans 14 amino acids. CDR3 sequence: CASSVTSGDNEQFF. Written as DNA, the CDR3 is TGTGCCAGCAGCGTAACTAGCGGGGACAATGAGCAGTTCTTC.

The V call is TRBV11-2, the J call TRBJ1-3; 9 bases are a match to TRBD1. V shed 0 bases, J shed 3 bases, and the junction held 6 bases outside the gene matches. From germline, CDR1 is SGHAT and CDR2 FQNNGV. The CDR3 has 17 amino acids. The CDR3 DNA reads as TGTGCCAGCAGCTTAGAACCGGGACAGGGAAATGGAAACACCATATATTTT. Translated: CASSLEPGQGNGNTIYF. The variable domain in full, completed from reference TRBV11-2 and TRBJ1-3, reads EAGVAQSPRYKIIEKRQSVAFWCNPISGHATLYWYQQILGQGPKLLIQFQNNGVVDDSQLPKDRFSAERLKGVDSTLKIQPAKLEDSAVYLCASSLEPGQGNGNTIYFGEGSWLTVV.

This clone has more than one count but fewer than ten. CDR3 nucleotide sequence: TGCGCCAGCAGCCAAGACGGCGGAGCCTATGGCTACACCTTC. Protein: CASSQDGGAYGYTF. This chain connects TRBV4-1 to TRBJ1-2; D not certain. CDR3 size: 14 residues. Germline V gene data show CDR1 as MGHRA and CDR2 as YSYEKL. Between the trimmed V and J ends, which lost 0 bases and 4 bases, there was a span of 9 bases.

V and J are TRBV4-1 and TRBJ2-5, with no clear D. The germline CDR1 and CDR2 sequences are MGHRA and YSYEKL. The CDR3 extends over 14 amino acids. Trimming pared 2 bases from V and 5 bases from J, leaving 12 bases between. The DNA for the CDR3 is TGCGCCAGCAGCCAATTCGCACCTCGGGAGACCCAGTACTTC. Amino acid sequence: CASSQFAPRETQYF.

The chain combines TRBV19 with TRBJ2-3; 8 bases are shared with TRBD2. The CDR3 totals 16 residues. Germline trimming cut 3 bases from V and 0 bases from J; bases unmatched to any gene: 5. CDR1 is LNHDA, CDR2 SQIVND, per germline (reference sequence). CDR3 sequence: CASSMGLGQSTDTQYF. The CDR3 nucleotides read TGTGCCAGTAGTATGGGACTAGGACAGAGCACAGATACGCAGTATTTT.

The chain joins TRBV5-5 to TRBJ1-1; D gene ambiguous. The CDR3 covers 14 residues. The germline V gene encodes CDR1 SGHKS and CDR2 YYEKEE (reference sequence). V lost 3 bases and J lost 6, with 15 bases in between. For the CDR3, the DNA is TGTGCCAGCAGCTCCCGTTGGGAGGGCCCTGAAGCTTTCTTT. Encoded protein: CASSSRWEGPEAFF.

Written as DNA, the CDR3 is TGTGCCAGCAGTTACTCCCCGACAGGGTCTGGAAACACCATATATTTT. Its translation: CASSYSPTGSGNTIYF. The rearrangement uses TRBV6-5 and TRBJ1-3; 7 nucleotides align to TRBD1. Germline CDR1 MNHEY, CDR2 SVGAGI. The CDR3 spans 16 residues. The V segment lost 0 bases and the J segment 1 base; nucleotides outside the gene matches: 3.

This clone was recorded only once. The chain employs TRBV18 and TRBJ1-6, with D hard to call. Trimming left V 3 bases short and J 9 bases short, with 15 bases between. Germline lookup yields CDR1 KGHSH and CDR2 LQKENI. The CDR3 has 15 residues. The DNA for the CDR3 is TGTGCCAGCTCACCCGGAGAGGGTAGCGTTTCACCCCTCCACTTT. Translating it yields CASSPGEGSVSPLHF.

The V gene is TRBV10-3, the J gene TRBJ2-7; the match to TRBD1 covers 7 bases. After removal of 5 bases from V and 5 bases from J, the junction contained 12 bases not matched to a gene. This CDR3 region has 15 residues. From germline, CDR1 is ENHRY and CDR2 SYGVKD. DNA of the CDR3: TGTGCCATCAGTTTCATCCAGGGGGAAGGAAACGAGCAGTACTTC. Translation gives CAISFIQGEGNEQYF.

The V call is TRBV11-2, the J call TRBJ2-7; 12 nucleotides line up with TRBD2. CDR1 and CDR2 (germline): SGHAT, FQNNGV. The length of the CDR3 is 15 residues. V gave up 4 bases and J gave up 3 bases; unmatched junction bases: 4. CDR3 loop: CASSSLAGGFYEQYF. The CDR3 DNA reads TGTGCCAGCAGCTCACTAGCGGGGGGATTCTACGAGCAGTACTTC.

The chain has TRBV10-3 and TRBJ2-3; 11 bases fit TRBD2. Germline V lookup: CDR1 ENHRY, CDR2 SYGVKD. Unmatched junction bases numbered 5, after V lost 6 bases and J lost 6 bases. This CDR3 has 14 amino acids. This CDR3 is CAISLAGGRDTQYF. CDR3 nucleotide sequence: TGTGCCATCAGCTTAGCGGGGGGGCGGGATACGCAGTATTTT.

The chain combines TRBV5-6 with TRBJ2-5; 10 bases fit TRBD2. CDR3 length: 15 amino acids. V was pared by 3 bases and J by 5 bases, with 7 bases of the junction left unmatched. Germline CDR1 and CDR2: SGHDT and YYEEEE. The CDR3 DNA follows: TGTGCCAGCAGCTCCGCTAGCGGGGGTCGGGAGACCCAGTACTTC. It encodes CASSSASGGRETQYF. Looking up the rest from reference TRBV5-6 and TRBJ2-5 gives the full variable domain: DAGVTQSPTHLIKTRGQQVTLRCSPKSGHDTVSWYQQALGQGPQFIFQYYEEEERQRGNFPDRFSGHQFPNYSSELNVNALLLGDSALYLCASSSASGGRETQYFGPGTRLLVL.

The chain has TRBV2 and TRBJ1-2; 9 nucleotides line up with TRBD1. CDR1 and CDR2 from the germline V gene are SNHLY and FYNNEI. Unmatched junction bases numbered 9, after V lost 4 bases and J lost 6 bases. This CDR3 contains 15 residues. CDR3 residues: CASSVTGGAINGYTF. CDR3 nucleotides: TGTGCCAGCAGTGTAACAGGGGGCGCGATAAATGGCTACACCTTC.

This clone was detected only once. DNA for the CDR3: TGTGCCAGCAGGGACCGACAGGGGCTCAATGAGCAGTTCTTC. Protein product: CASRDRQGLNEQFF. The chain carries TRBV27 and TRBJ2-1; the match to TRBD1 covers 8 bases. The ends lost 6 bases at V and 6 bases at J; junction bases unmatched: 7. Germline-derived CDR1 and CDR2 are MNHEY and SMNVEV (reference sequence). The length of the CDR3 is 14 residues.

The chain is built from TRBV15 and TRBJ1-6; 7 bases fit TRBD1. There are 14 residues in the CDR3. J was trimmed by 6 bases and V by 8 bases; bases with no gene match: 7. CDR1 is LNHNV and CDR2 is YYDKDF in the germline V gene (reference sequence). Here the CDR3 reads CATRGTVVNSPLHF. The DNA of the CDR3 is TGTGCCACCCGCGGGACAGTGGTTAATTCACCCCTCCACTTT.

The rearrangement uses TRBV9 and TRBJ1-2, with D possibly being TRBD1 (6 bases). The germline gives CDR1 SGDLS, CDR2 YYNGEE. Trimming left V 4 bases short and J 4 bases short, with 14 bases between. This CDR3 comprises 14 residues. CDR3 DNA: TGTGCCAGCAGCACTTTAGACAGGCCCTATGGCTACACCTTC. Translated, it gives CASSTLDRPYGYTF.

The rearrangement links TRBV7-9 to TRBJ2-1; 9 nucleotides align to TRBD2. V lost 1 base to trimming and J lost 14 bases; unmatched junction nucleotides: 9. Per the germline V gene, CDR1 is SEHNR and CDR2 is FQNEAQ (reference sequence). The CDR3 totals 14 residues. The CDR3 DNA reads TGTGCCAGCAGCTTAGAGCTAGCGGGGAATCCGGAGTTCTTC. Protein product: CASSLELAGNPEFF.

This chain connects TRBV5-6 to TRBJ2-2, with TRBD1 as a possible D gene (5 bases). Germline CDR1 is SGHDT and CDR2 is YYEEEE. Trimming stripped 4 bases from V and 7 bases from J, with 17 bases between. The CDR3 is 15 amino acids. As DNA, the CDR3 is TGTGCCAGCAGCAAAGGAACAGGCATAGTCGGGGAGCTGTTTTTT. This gives the protein CASSKGTGIVGELFF.

The chain employs TRBV11-3 and TRBJ2-3; 7 bases fit TRBD2. CDR3 length equals 14 residues. Germline trimming cut 5 bases from V and 2 bases from J; bases unmatched to any gene: 4. CDR1 is SGHNT and CDR2 is YENEEA in the germline V gene. The DNA of the CDR3 is TGTGCCAGCAGCCCCGGGGGGATCACAGATACGCAGTATTTT. This gives the protein CASSPGGITDTQYF.